The present T cell receptor (beta chain) was sequenced within a study of T cell repertoires in cytomegalovirus infection. Study findings and constraints: There were HLA-C-restricted CMV-specific TCR beta clonotypes dominating the ex vivo response.

V lost 3 bases to trimming and J lost 3 bases, with 9 bases between them. Germline V gene lookup returns CDR1 SGHRS and CDR2 YFSETQ. The CDR3 runs to 14 residues. To note about this clonotype: Its antigen is as yet unknown.

TCRdb re-derived calls from the reads in MiXCR, one entry per CDR3 protein. The sample contains around 800,000 distinct CDR3 sequences, over 25% of which appear only once. This specimen was cultured CD8+ T cells from PBMCs, taken from culture after CMV antigen stimulation. The chain carries TRBV5-1 and TRBJ2-2; possibly TRBD2 for D (6 bases). This receptor was taken from a human donor in good health (CMV status not recorded). Some clones in this sample may be carry-over from other donors' samples. CDR3 residues: CASSWGDYTGELFF. The CDR3 DNA is TGCGCCAGCAGCTGGGGGGACTACACCGGGGAGCTGTTTTTT.